This T cell receptor beta chain was observed in a study of T-cell memory formation after mild COVID-19. About the research overall: TCR clusters were largely donor specific.

Study-wide results and caveats: The CD4+ clones that contracted clustered mainly within CM and EM, and the CD8+ clones concentrated in EMRA. Detection of some responders pre-infection suggested pre-existing cross-reactive memory T cells participated.

With regard to this clonotype: Its target is unknown.

TCRdb reanalysed the 5' RACE reads using MiXCR and keeps one entry per CDR3 protein. The sample has roughly 450,000 distinct CDR3 sequences, roughly 17% seen once; the top ten hold 20% to 25%. V was clipped by 1 base and J by 4 bases, with 10 bases between them. The CDR3 loop spans 14 amino acids. Germline CDR1 is LGHDT and CDR2 is YNNKEL (reference sequence). The V gene is TRBV3-1, the J gene TRBJ2-5; D not certain. This sequence originates from a man between 18 and 35 years old who had mild COVID-19 (a few samples of this study predate the infection). Cell type and time point are not known. The sequenced material came from PBMCs or a T cell subset sorted from them (not recorded which). The CDR3 coding sequence is TGTGCCAGCAGCCAAGTCACAGAGAGAGAGACCCAGTACTTC. This translates into CASSQVTERETQYF.